This is a list of T cell receptor beta chains from one sample in a study of PD-L1 blockade in urothelial cancer. The protocol was immunoSEQ multiplex PCR, while the TCRdb copy is restricted to in-frame clones and leaves out a portion. There are around 35,000 clones in the sample; about 79% occur only once, and less than 20% lies in the top ten. The source material was PBMCs, sampled around atezolizumab (anti-PD-L1) treatment. These receptor sequences come from a man in his sixties with urothelial cancer. CDR3s include the opening cysteine and the closing phenylalanine or tryptophan. The order of the fields is J gene, D gene, clone size, V gene, CDR3 protein, CDR3 DNA. The D gene is left open where the match is weak. For some rows the clone size is stated as once, few or many, or as a class when expanded; others skip it.

TRBJ2-5 | NA | NA | TRBV19 | CASSIDGSSSTQYF | TGTGCCAGTAGTATCGACGGTAGCTCTTCGACCCAGTACTTC
TRBJ1-5 | TRBD1 | NA | TRBV5-4 | CASSLDRGKDGNQPQHF | TGTGCCAGCAGCTTGGACAGGGGGAAGGATGGCAATCAGCCCCAGCATTTT
TRBJ2-3 | NA | NA | TRBV28 | CASSSLDTQYF | TGTGCCAGCAGTTCTCTAGATACGCAGTATTTT
TRBJ1-4 | NA | NA | TRBV6-1 | CASSERDSTNEKLFF | TGTGCCAGCAGTGAACGGGATTCAACTAATGAAAAACTGTTTTTT
TRBJ1-1 | NA | once | TRBV6-6 | CASTPIGAAEAFF | TGTGCCAGCACTCCTATAGGGGCGGCTGAAGCTTTCTTT
TRBJ2-7 | TRBD1 | NA | TRBV7-9 | CASRTGGGYEQYF | TGTGCCAGCAGGACAGGGGGCGGCTACGAGCAGTACTTC
TRBJ2-2 | NA | once | TRBV14 | CASSQRTTRNTGELFF | TGTGCCAGCAGCCAACGCACCACACGGAACACCGGGGAGCTGTTTTTT
TRBJ2-1 | NA | NA | TRBV15 | CATSRDRDSWSEQFF | TGTGCCACCAGCAGAGATCGCGACTCATGGAGTGAGCAGTTCTTC
TRBJ2-7 | NA | NA | TRBV30 | CAWSLTVYEQYF | TGTGCCTGGAGTTTGACAGTCTACGAGCAGTACTTC
TRBJ2-3 | TRBD1 | NA | TRBV19 | CASSIGTGADTQYF | TGTGCCAGTAGTATAGGAACAGGGGCAGATACGCAGTATTTT
TRBJ2-7 | TRBD1 | NA | TRBV11-2 | CASSLGDRGLIEQYF | TGTGCCAGCAGCTTAGGGGACAGGGGTTTAATCGAGCAGTACTTC
TRBJ1-4 | NA | NA | TRBV6-5 | CASSPRGGFGKLFF | TGTGCCAGCAGCCCCCGGGGGGGTTTCGGAAAACTGTTTTTT
TRBJ2-3 | TRBD2 | once | TRBV27 | CASSFLLAGPTDTQYF | TGTGCCAGCAGTTTTTTACTAGCGGGGCCTACAGATACGCAGTATTTT
TRBJ2-7 | NA | NA | TRBV7-2 | CASSLTSSSYEQYF | TGTGCCAGCAGCTTGACTAGTAGCTCCTACGAGCAGTACTTC
TRBJ1-3 | TRBD1 | NA | TRBV28 | CASSAAPGQGLGSSGNTIYF | TGTGCCAGCAGTGCCGCCCCGGGACAGGGGTTAGGTAGCTCTGGAAACACCATATATTTT
TRBJ1-1 | NA | NA | TRBV18 | CASSPPNGRNTEAFF | TGTGCCAGCTCACCACCCAATGGGAGGAACACTGAAGCTTTCTTT
TRBJ2-2 | NA | NA | TRBV6-5 | CASMGYTGELFF | TGTGCCAGCATGGGCTACACCGGGGAGCTGTTTTTT
TRBJ1-2 | TRBD1 | NA | TRBV19 | CASTSGDSSGYTF | TGTGCCAGTACCTCCGGGGACAGTTCAGGCTACACCTTC
TRBJ2-7 | TRBD2 | few | TRBV10-3 | CAVSTSEGSYEQYF | TGTGCCGTCTCGACTAGCGAGGGCTCCTACGAGCAGTACTTC
TRBJ1-5 | NA | medium-sized | TRBV6-6 | CASIRGSNQPQHF | TGTGCCAGCATTAGGGGGAGCAATCAGCCCCAGCATTTT
TRBJ1-5 | TRBD1 | NA | TRBV11-2 | CASSLGQGYQPQHF | TGTGCCAGCAGCTTGGGACAGGGCTATCAGCCCCAGCATTTT
TRBJ2-7 | TRBD1 | NA | TRBV18 | CASSPSTGGIYEQYF | TGTGCCAGCTCACCTTCGACAGGGGGCATTTACGAGCAGTACTTC
TRBJ2-1 | TRBD2 | NA | TRBV9 | CASSVGTSGGDEQFF | TGTGCCAGCAGCGTTGGGACTAGCGGGGGAGATGAGCAGTTCTTC
TRBJ1-1 | NA | once | TRBV5-1 | CASSSDSNTEAFF | TGCGCCAGCAGCTCGGACAGCAACACTGAAGCTTTCTTT
TRBJ1-2 | TRBD1 | NA | TRBV30 | CAQLGQGAYYGYTF | TGTGCCCAGTTGGGGCAGGGGGCTTACTATGGCTACACCTTC
TRBJ2-1 | TRBD1 | NA | TRBV9 | CASSTGGDNEQFF | TGTGCCAGCAGCACAGGGGGTGACAATGAGCAGTTCTTC
TRBJ2-7 | TRBD1 | NA | TRBV9 | CASSPRPGQGAYEQYF | TGTGCCAGCAGCCCCCGTCCTGGACAGGGCGCCTACGAGCAGTACTTC
TRBJ2-3 | NA | NA | TRBV19 | CASSQPGTSDTQYF | TGTGCCAGTAGTCAACCCGGGACTTCAGATACGCAGTATTTT
TRBJ2-1 | NA | NA | TRBV5-6 | CASSPLAQSYNEQFF | TGTGCCAGCAGCCCCCTGGCACAGTCCTACAATGAGCAGTTCTTC
TRBJ2-2 | TRBD1 | NA | TRBV5-4 | CASSLDRVAGELFF | TGTGCCAGCAGCCTGGACAGGGTGGCCGGGGAGCTGTTTTTT
TRBJ2-7 | TRBD1 | NA | TRBV5-4 | CASSGGQGYEQYF | TGTGCCAGCAGCGGGGGACAGGGATACGAGCAGTACTTC
TRBJ2-7 | NA | NA | TRBV6-8 | CASSPLPGGAYEQYF | TGTGCCAGCAGTCCCCTTCCTGGGGGCGCCTACGAGCAGTACTTC
TRBJ2-7 | NA | once | TRBV14 | CASSPRGSAYEQYF | TGTGCCAGCAGCCCCCGGGGATCCGCCTACGAGCAGTACTTC
TRBJ1-2 | NA | NA | TRBV29-1 | CSVYQTTYGYTF | TGCAGCGTTTATCAGACAACCTATGGCTACACCTTC
TRBJ1-3 | NA | NA | TRBV5-4 | CASSPEAFGNTIYF | TGTGCCAGCAGCCCCGAGGCCTTTGGAAACACCATATATTTT